This T cell receptor beta chain was obtained from a study of cytomegalovirus exposure and HLA in healthy donors. Study-wide results and limits: HLA alleles were associated with 16,000 or so TCR beta sequences in a later analysis at 0.05 false discovery rate. Sequencing depth roughly uniform across donors was assumed in presence/absence analyses. Rare TCR sequences predominated, though certain public TCRs were found in many donors.

Primers for the PCR totalled 60 Vbeta and 13 Jbeta. The protocol was immunoSEQ multiplex PCR, while the TCRdb copy is restricted to in-frame clones and leaves out a portion. The data show about 130,000 clones, more than 70% seen once. Details on this clone: Its target is unknown. The identical CDR3 is also encoded by other nucleotide sequences in the sample.

In nominal health when sampled, donors likely had unrecorded immune exposures nonetheless. CDR1 is GTSNPN, CDR2 SVGIG, per germline (reference sequence). The CDR3 sequence is 16 residues long. V dropped 0 bases and J dropped 0; count of bases not matched to a gene: 6. Sequencing was carried out using PBMCs. The chain couples TRBV30 to TRBJ2-5; 8 nucleotides match TRBD1. This clonotype was obtained from a young woman in good health and CMV-seropositive. CDR3 sequence (DNA): TGTGCCTGGAGTGTACCCACAGGGGGGTACCAAGAGACCCAGTACTTC. Translated: CAWSVPTGGYQETQYF.